These T cell receptor beta chains were read from a single sample in a study of blood T cells in healthy people across ages. TCRdb processed the 5' RACE reads anew with MiXCR; each CDR3 protein has one entry. The sample shows hundreds of thousands of distinct CDR3 sequences, roughly 25% of them seen only once. These same data were also listed under a study on T cells of mothers and their children.

The sequenced sample consisted of blood. The source is a boy aged 5 to 17 in good health. CDR3s include the opening cysteine and the closing phenylalanine or tryptophan. D genes are given only for firm matches. Clone size is given for some rows only: seen once, a few or many times, or a class if the clone is expanded.

CAIGSPGGGDYEQYF	TGTGCCATCGGCAGTCCCGGAGGGGGCGACTACGAGCAGTACTTC	.	TRBV10-3	TRBJ2-7	.
CSVEERVGEQYF	TGCAGCGTTGAAGAAAGGGTGGGAGAGCAGTACTTC	.	TRBV29-1	TRBJ2-7	.
CASSSAGNTEAFF	TGTGCCAGCAGTTCCGCCGGGAACACTGAAGCTTTCTTT	.	TRBV12-3/TRBV12-4	TRBJ1-1	.
CASSRDRGWEAQYF	TGTGCCAGCAGTCGGGACAGGGGGTGGGAGGCCCAGTACTTC	TRBD1	TRBV28	TRBJ2-5	few
CASSLGGGYNSPLHF	TGTGCCAGCAGTTTAGGTGGGGGCTATAATTCACCCCTCCACTTT	.	TRBV12-3/TRBV12-4	TRBJ1-6	few
CASRASGVAEAFF	TGTGCCAGCAGAGCATCAGGGGTTGCTGAAGCTTTCTTT	.	TRBV6-1	TRBJ1-1	few
CASHGGDVETQYF	TGTGCCAGCCATGGGGGGGACGTGGAGACCCAGTACTTC	TRBD2	TRBV7-9	TRBJ2-5	.
CASSQQGGDGNTIYF	TGTGCCAGCAGCCAACAGGGGGGCGATGGAAACACCATATATTTT	TRBD1	TRBV9	TRBJ1-3	few
CASSRQKQETQYF	TGTGCCAGCAGCCGACAGAAACAAGAGACCCAGTACTTC	.	TRBV2	TRBJ2-5	.
CASSTRLAGRTDTQYF	TGTGCCAGTAGTACCCGACTAGCGGGGCGCACAGATACGCAGTATTTT	TRBD2	TRBV19	TRBJ2-3	.
CASSLEGTAPNSPLHF	TGCGCCAGCAGCTTGGAGGGCACGGCCCCTAATTCACCCCTCCACTTT	.	TRBV5-1	TRBJ1-6	.
CSAQNYGYTF	TGCAGTGCTCAGAACTATGGCTACACCTTC	.	TRBV20-1	TRBJ1-2	few
CASSPRTGTNTEAFF	TGTGCCAGCAGCCCGCGGACAGGGACGAACACTGAAGCTTTCTTT	TRBD1	TRBV7-9	TRBJ1-1	.
CASTQTMGGQETQYF	TGTGCCAGCACCCAAACGATGGGGGGGCAAGAGACCCAGTACTTC	TRBD2	TRBV7-6	TRBJ2-5	.
CSARAGTGGLETQYF	TGCAGTGCTAGAGCCGGGACAGGGGGCTTAGAGACCCAGTACTTC	TRBD1	TRBV20-1	TRBJ2-5	many
CAIRPGQTRDNEQFF	TGTGCCATCAGACCGGGACAGACAAGGGACAATGAGCAGTTCTTC	TRBD1	TRBV10-3	TRBJ2-1	.
CASSSLAGGGETQYF	TGTGCCAGCAGCTCTCTAGCGGGAGGAGGAGAGACCCAGTACTTC	TRBD2	TRBV7-9	TRBJ2-5	many